These T cell receptor beta chains were read from a single sample in a study of blood T cell repertoires in COVID-19. TCRdb's table, derived via immunoSEQ multiplex PCR, lists solely in-frame clones and lacks some. The sample carries 190,000 or so clones, about 82% recorded once. What was sequenced was peripheral blood. The receptors shown here come from a man aged 55 to 70 with COVID-19, enrolled during active disease. CDR3s include the opening cysteine and the closing phenylalanine or tryptophan. The D gene is left open where the match is weak. A clone size is listed for some rows: how often the clone was seen (once, few, many), or a class if it is expanded.

clone size	J gene	V gene	D gene	CDR3 DNA	CDR3 protein
.	TRBJ1-1	TRBV10-1	.	TGCGCCAGCAGCCTCGGCCCGGCGGGCACTGAAGCTTTCTTT	CASSLGPAGTEAFF
.	TRBJ1-4	TRBV7-9	TRBD1	TGTGCCAGCAGCCACAGGGGTGAAAAACTGTTTTTT	CASSHRGEKLFF
.	TRBJ1-5	TRBV10-2	TRBD1	TGCGCCAGCAGTTTAACAGGGGGCGCAGGACAGCCCCAGCATTTT	CASSLTGGAGQPQHF
once	TRBJ2-2	TRBV4-2	TRBD2	TGTGCCAGCAGCCCTAAGACTAGCGGGAGGGCCGGGGAGCTGTTTTTT	CASSPKTSGRAGELFF
.	TRBJ2-2	TRBV5-1	.	TGCGCCAGCAGCTTGGGGCCCGGGGAGCTGTTTTTT	CASSLGPGELFF
.	TRBJ1-1	TRBV10-3	.	TGTGCCATCACTCCGGGACACCAGAACACTGAAGCTTTCTTT	CAITPGHQNTEAFF
once	TRBJ2-6	TRBV27	TRBD1	TGTGCCAGCAGTTTCGGACAGGCTGGGGCCAACGTCCTGACTTTC	CASSFGQAGANVLTF
once	TRBJ1-2	TRBV25-1	TRBD1	TGTGCCAGCAGGCGAGGGATGAGGGACAGGACCAACTATGGCTACACCTTC	CASRRGMRDRTNYGYTF
once	TRBJ1-5	TRBV11-2	.	TGTGCCAGCAGCTTAGATTATGGTACAGGGTATCAGCCCCAGCATTTT	CASSLDYGTGYQPQHF
.	TRBJ1-4	TRBV27	.	TGTGCCAGCAGTGCGTCCGGGACACGGGAAAAACTGTTTTTT	CASSASGTREKLFF
.	TRBJ2-7	TRBV10-3	.	TGTGCCATCAGTGAGAATAGCGGTTCCTACGAGCAGTACTTC	CAISENSGSYEQYF
.	TRBJ2-7	TRBV9	TRBD1	TGTGCCAGCAGCGTAGGGGACAGTACAATTTACGAGCAGTACTTC	CASSVGDSTIYEQYF
.	TRBJ2-5	TRBV5-1	.	TGCGCCAGCAGCTTCCGTAGGGGCCAAGAGACCCAGTACTTC	CASSFRRGQETQYF
.	TRBJ1-5	TRBV28	TRBD1	TGTGCCAGCAGTGAGGTCCGGCGATCGGGACCGGACAGGGCCTTCAATCAGCCCCAGCATTTT	CASSEVRRSGPDRAFNQPQHF
few	TRBJ2-3	TRBV5-1	.	TGCGCCAGCAACCCGGGAGTGGGTGATACGCAGTATTTT	CASNPGVGDTQYF
.	TRBJ2-5	TRBV5-1	.	TGCGCCAGCAGCTCCGGCCTCGCGGGCCTCCTGGAGACCCAGTACTTC	CASSSGLAGLLETQYF
.	TRBJ2-4	TRBV29-1	.	TGCAGCGTTTCGGAAGGGGACGGGAGAAACATTCAGTACTTC	CSVSEGDGRNIQYF
.	TRBJ1-6	TRBV6-6	TRBD1	TGTGCCGGCAATAACAGGGGGCTGGGTTCACCCCTCCACTTT	CAGNNRGLGSPLHF
.	TRBJ1-5	TRBV19	.	TGTGCCAGTAGTATAGTCAGGGATAGCAATCAGCCCCAGCATTTT	CASSIVRDSNQPQHF
.	TRBJ2-7	TRBV5-1	.	TGCGCCAGCAGCTTGGTGTCGGGGACCTACGAGCAGTACTTC	CASSLVSGTYEQYF
.	TRBJ1-1	TRBV3-1/TRBV3-2	TRBD1	TGTGCCAGCAGCCCTCAGGACAGGTTGAACACTGAAGCTTTCTTT	CASSPQDRLNTEAFF
.	TRBJ2-7	TRBV5-4	.	TGTGCCAGCAGCTGGAGAACAGGGTACGAGCAGTACTTC	CASSWRTGYEQYF
.	TRBJ1-5	TRBV19	TRBD1	TGTGCCAGTAGTAGCAGGGACAGGGGTTACAATCAGCCCCAGCATTTT	CASSSRDRGYNQPQHF
.	TRBJ1-2	TRBV7-9	TRBD1	TGTGCCAGCAGCTTAACCGGGACAGAGTATGGCTACACCTTC	CASSLTGTEYGYTF
.	TRBJ2-5	TRBV7-9	.	TGTGCCAGCAGCCACAGCGGTAGCGGTCTCTCAGAGACCCAGTACTTC	CASSHSGSGLSETQYF
.	TRBJ1-4	TRBV5-1	.	TGCGCCAGCAGCCCACAGGGTTTTGTTACAGAAAAACTGTTTTTT	CASSPQGFVTEKLFF
.	TRBJ1-1	TRBV4-3	.	TGCGCCAGCAGCCAAGTGGGGGGGACGGGAGCTTTCTTT	CASSQVGGTGAFF
.	TRBJ1-2	TRBV19	TRBD1	TGTGCCAGTAGTATACGCCTACAGGGGGCCCCGGGCGGCTACACCTTC	CASSIRLQGAPGGYTF
.	TRBJ2-1	TRBV24-1	TRBD2	TGTGCCACCAGTGATCCCGGCGGGAGGGCAAATGAGCAGTTCTTC	CATSDPGGRANEQFF
.	TRBJ1-5	TRBV21-1	.	TGTGCCAGCAGCAAATTCGGCGGACAGGTCAATCAGCCCCAGCATTTT	CASSKFGGQVNQPQHF
.	TRBJ1-2	TRBV19	TRBD1	TGTGCCAGCCGCGACAGGGGAGCTAACTATGGCTACACCTTC	CASRDRGANYGYTF
.	TRBJ2-5	TRBV9	.	TGTGCCAGCAGCCGGTACCAAGAGACCCAGTACTTC	CASSRYQETQYF